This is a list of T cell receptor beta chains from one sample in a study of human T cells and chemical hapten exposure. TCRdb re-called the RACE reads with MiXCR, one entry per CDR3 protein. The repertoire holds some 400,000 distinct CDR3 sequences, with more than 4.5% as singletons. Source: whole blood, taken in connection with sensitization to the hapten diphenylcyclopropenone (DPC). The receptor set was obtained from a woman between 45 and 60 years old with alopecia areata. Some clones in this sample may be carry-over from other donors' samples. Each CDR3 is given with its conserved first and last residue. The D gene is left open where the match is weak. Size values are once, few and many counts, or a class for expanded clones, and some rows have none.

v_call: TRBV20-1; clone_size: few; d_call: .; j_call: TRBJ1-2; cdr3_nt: TGCAGTGCCCAGACCAGAAACTATGGCTACACCTTC; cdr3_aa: CSAQTRNYGYTF
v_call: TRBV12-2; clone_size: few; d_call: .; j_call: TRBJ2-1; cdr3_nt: TGTGCAAGTCGTCCAACTAGCGGGGCCCACAATGAGCAGTTCTTC; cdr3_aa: CASRPTSGAHNEQFF
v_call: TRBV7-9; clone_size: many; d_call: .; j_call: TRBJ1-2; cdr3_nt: TGTGCCAGCAGCTTTGGCTTTATCTCATTCACCTTC; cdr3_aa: CASSFGFISFTF
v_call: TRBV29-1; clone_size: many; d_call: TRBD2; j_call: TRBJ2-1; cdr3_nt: TGCAGCTCTGAGGGTAGCGGGAGTTCCTACAATGAGCAGTTCTTC; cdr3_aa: CSSEGSGSSYNEQFF
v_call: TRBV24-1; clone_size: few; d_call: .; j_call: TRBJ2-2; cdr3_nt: TGTGCCACCAGTGACTCGGGGGGCGCCGGGGAGCTGTTTTTT; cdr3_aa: CATSDSGGAGELFF
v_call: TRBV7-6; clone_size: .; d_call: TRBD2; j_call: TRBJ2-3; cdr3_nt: TGTGCCAGCAGCTTAGGGAAGCGGGGGGCCTTTCGGGATACGCAGTATTTT; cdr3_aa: CASSLGKRGAFRDTQYF
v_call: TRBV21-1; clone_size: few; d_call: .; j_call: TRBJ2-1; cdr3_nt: TGTGCCAGCAGTCACCAAGGGCTAGCGGGAGGAATTGAGCAGTTCTTC; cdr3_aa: CASSHQGLAGGIEQFF
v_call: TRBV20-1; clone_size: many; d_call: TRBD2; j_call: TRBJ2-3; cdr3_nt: TGCAGTGCCCCTCTAGCGGTCTTTAGCACAGATACGCAGTATTTT; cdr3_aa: CSAPLAVFSTDTQYF
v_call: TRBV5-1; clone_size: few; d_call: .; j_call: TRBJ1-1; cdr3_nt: TGCGCCAGCAGCTTGGTCCCGGTGAACACTGAAGCTTTCTTT; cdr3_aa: CASSLVPVNTEAFF
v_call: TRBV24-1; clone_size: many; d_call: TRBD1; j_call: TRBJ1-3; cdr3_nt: TGTGCCACCACCGGTTGGGACCCAGGGGGGTACCTTGGAAACACCATATATTTT; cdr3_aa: CATTGWDPGGYLGNTIYF
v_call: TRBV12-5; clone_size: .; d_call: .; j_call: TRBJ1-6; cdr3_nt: TGTGCTAGTGGTTTGGTATTTGGGGAACCCGCCTATAATTCACCCCTCCACTTT; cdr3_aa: CASGLVFGEPAYNSPLHF
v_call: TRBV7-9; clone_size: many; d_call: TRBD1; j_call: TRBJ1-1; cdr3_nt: TGTGCCAGCAGCCCCGGGACAGGGGTGACAGCTTTCTTT; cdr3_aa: CASSPGTGVTAFF
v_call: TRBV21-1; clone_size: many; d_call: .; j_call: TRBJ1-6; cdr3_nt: TGTGCCAGCAGCCCCCAGGAGGTTCGGAATTCACCCCTCCACTTT; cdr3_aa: CASSPQEVRNSPLHF
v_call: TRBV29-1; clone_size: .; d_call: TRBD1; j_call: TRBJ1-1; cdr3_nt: TGCAGCGTGCGGGGACAGACCCTGGCCACTGAAGCTTTCTTT; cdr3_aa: CSVRGQTLATEAFF
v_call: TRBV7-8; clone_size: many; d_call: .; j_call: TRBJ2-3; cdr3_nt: TGTGCCAGCAGATTAATGAGGGGGGCGGGCACAGATACGCAGTATTTT; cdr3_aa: CASRLMRGAGTDTQYF
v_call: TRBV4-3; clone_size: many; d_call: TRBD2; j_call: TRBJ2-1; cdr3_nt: TGCGCCAGCAGCCGGGCTAGCGGCTACAATGAGCAGTTCTTC; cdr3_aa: CASSRASGYNEQFF
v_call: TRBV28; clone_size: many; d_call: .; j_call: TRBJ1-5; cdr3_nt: TGTGCCAGCAGCCGCGACTATAGCAATCAGCCCCAGCATTTT; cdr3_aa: CASSRDYSNQPQHF
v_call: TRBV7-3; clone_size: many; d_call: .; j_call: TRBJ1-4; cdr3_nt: TGTGCCAGCAGCTTAATTAGACAGGCCCTCAGGGAAAAACTGTTTTTT; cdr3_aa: CASSLIRQALREKLFF
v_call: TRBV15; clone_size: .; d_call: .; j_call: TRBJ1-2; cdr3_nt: TGTGCCACCAGCAGAGGACGGGGGGGCAGCTATGGCTACACCTTC; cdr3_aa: CATSRGRGGSYGYTF
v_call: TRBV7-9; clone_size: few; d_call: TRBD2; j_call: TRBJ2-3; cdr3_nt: TGTGCCAGCGGAGAGGGACTAGGACGCGATACGCAGTATTTT; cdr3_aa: CASGEGLGRDTQYF
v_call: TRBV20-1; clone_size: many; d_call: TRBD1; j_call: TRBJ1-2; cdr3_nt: TGCAGTGCTAGCTCTAATGCGGGGAGGGGGCTCGGCTATGGCTACACCTTC; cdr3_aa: CSASSNAGRGLGYGYTF
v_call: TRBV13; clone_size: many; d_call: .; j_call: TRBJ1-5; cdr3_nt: TGTGCCAGCAGCTTAGGAAGAGGGTACAATCAGCCCCAGCATTTT; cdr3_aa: CASSLGRGYNQPQHF
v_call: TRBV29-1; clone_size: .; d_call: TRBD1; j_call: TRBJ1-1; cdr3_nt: TGCAGCGTCAGACAGGGTGAAGCTTTCTTT; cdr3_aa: CSVRQGEAFF
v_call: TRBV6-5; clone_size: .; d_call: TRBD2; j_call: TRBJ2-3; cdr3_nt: TGTGCCAGCAGGTCCCTAGCGGGAGCTCGCACAGATACGCAGTATTTT; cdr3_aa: CASRSLAGARTDTQYF
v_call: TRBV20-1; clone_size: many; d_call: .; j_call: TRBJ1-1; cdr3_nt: TGCAGTGCCCGGACAGCGAACACTGAAGCTTTCTTT; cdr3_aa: CSARTANTEAFF
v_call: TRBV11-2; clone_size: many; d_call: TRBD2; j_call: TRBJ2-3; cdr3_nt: TGTGCGACTAGCGGACTCACAGATACGCAGTATTTT; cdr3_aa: CATSGLTDTQYF
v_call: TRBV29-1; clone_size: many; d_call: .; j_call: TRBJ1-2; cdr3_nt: TGCAGCGTGATTCCCGGGACCGATTTGATAGGCTACACCTTC; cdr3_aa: CSVIPGTDLIGYTF
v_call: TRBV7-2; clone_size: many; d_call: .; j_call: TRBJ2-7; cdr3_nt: TGTGCCAGCAGCTTGGCTGCCTCCTACGAGCAGTACTTC; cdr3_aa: CASSLAASYEQYF
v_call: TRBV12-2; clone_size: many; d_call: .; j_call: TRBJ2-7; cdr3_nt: TGTGCAAGTCGGATCCCGGGAGCTGGGGAGCAGTACTTC; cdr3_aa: CASRIPGAGEQYF
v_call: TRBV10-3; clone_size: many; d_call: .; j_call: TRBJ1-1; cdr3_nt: TGTGCCATCAGTGAGTCCCCGAACACTGAAGCTTTCTTT; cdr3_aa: CAISESPNTEAFF
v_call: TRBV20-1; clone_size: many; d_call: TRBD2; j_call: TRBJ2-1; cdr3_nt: TGCAGTGCTATTTCCCTTTCCGGGACTAGCAGGGGTGAGCAGTTCTTC; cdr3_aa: CSAISLSGTSRGEQFF
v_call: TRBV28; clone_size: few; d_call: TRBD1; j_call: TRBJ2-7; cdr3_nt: TGTGCCAGCAGGGCACAGGGGGCGGCCTACGAGCAGTACTTC; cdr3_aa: CASRAQGAAYEQYF
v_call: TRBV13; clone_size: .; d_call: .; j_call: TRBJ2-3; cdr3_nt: TGTGCCAGCAGCTTAGTCGGGACCGTTCGCACAGATACGCAGTATTTT; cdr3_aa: CASSLVGTVRTDTQYF
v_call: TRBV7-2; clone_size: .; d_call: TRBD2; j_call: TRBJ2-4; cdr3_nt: TGTGCCAGCAGCCCAAGTCCACTAGCGGGGGGGAAGATTCAGTACTTC; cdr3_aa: CASSPSPLAGGKIQYF
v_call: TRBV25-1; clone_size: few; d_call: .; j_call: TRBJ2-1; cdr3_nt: TGTGCCAGCAGTGAATCTGGCAGGGATCTCCACAATGAGCAGTTCTTC; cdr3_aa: CASSESGRDLHNEQFF
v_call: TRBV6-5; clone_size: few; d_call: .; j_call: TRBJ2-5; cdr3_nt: TGTGCCAGCAGTTACTCCCCGCGTACAGAGACCCAGTACTTC; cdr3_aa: CASSYSPRTETQYF
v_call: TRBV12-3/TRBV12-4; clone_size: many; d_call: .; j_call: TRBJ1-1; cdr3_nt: TGTGCCAGCAGGGCGGGACACCTGGGAACTGAAGCTTTCTTT; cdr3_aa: CASRAGHLGTEAFF
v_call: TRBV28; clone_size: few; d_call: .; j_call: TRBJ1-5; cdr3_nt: TGTGCCAGCAGGAGGGAGGGCAAAAGCAATCAGCCCCAGCATTTT; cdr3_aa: CASRREGKSNQPQHF
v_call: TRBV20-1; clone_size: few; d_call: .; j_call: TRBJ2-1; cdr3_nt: TGCAGTGCTCCGTTACCGGGAAAAAGCAATGAGCAGTTCTTC; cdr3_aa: CSAPLPGKSNEQFF
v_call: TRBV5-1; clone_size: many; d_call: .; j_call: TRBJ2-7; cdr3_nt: TGCGCCAGCAGCCGCACAGGGGACTACTCCTACGAGCAGTACTTC; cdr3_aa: CASSRTGDYSYEQYF
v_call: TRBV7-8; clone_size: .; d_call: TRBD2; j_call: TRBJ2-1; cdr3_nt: TGTGCCAGCAGCCCAAAGCGGGGCGGGGATGAGCAGTTCTTC; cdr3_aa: CASSPKRGGDEQFF
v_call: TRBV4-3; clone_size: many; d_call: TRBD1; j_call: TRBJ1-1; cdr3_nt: TGCGCCAGCAGCCTAGGCGGACAGGGGGGGACTGAAGCTTTCTTT; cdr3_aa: CASSLGGQGGTEAFF
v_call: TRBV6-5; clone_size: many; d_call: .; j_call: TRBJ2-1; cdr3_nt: TGTGCCAGCAGTTACGAGTCGGCCTCCTACAATGAGCAGTTCTTC; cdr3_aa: CASSYESASYNEQFF
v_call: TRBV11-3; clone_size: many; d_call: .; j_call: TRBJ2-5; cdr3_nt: TGTGCCAGCAGCTTGGCGGGAACCCAAGAGACCCAGTACTTC; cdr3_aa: CASSLAGTQETQYF
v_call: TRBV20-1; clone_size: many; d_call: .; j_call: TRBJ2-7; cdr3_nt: TGCAGTGCTAGTAGGGGGAGGGTCTCCTACGAGCAGTACTTC; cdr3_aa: CSASRGRVSYEQYF
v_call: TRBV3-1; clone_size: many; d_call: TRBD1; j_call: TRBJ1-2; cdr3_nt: TGTGCCAGCAGCCAAGGGACAGGATCGTCCGATGGCTACACCTTC; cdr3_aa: CASSQGTGSSDGYTF
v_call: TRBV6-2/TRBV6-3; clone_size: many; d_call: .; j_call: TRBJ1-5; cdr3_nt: TGTGCCAGCAGTTACGAGAGGGTGGTGATGGATCCCCAGCATTTT; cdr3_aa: CASSYERVVMDPQHF
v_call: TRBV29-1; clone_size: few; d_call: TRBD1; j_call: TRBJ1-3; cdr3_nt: TGCAGCGTTGTAGGGGGCGGCGGGGGAAACACCATATATTTT; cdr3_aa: CSVVGGGGGNTIYF
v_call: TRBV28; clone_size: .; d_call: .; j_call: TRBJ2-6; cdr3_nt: TGTGCCAGCAGTTTAAAACTGAGCTCTGGGGCCAACGTCCTGACTTTC; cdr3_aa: CASSLKLSSGANVLTF
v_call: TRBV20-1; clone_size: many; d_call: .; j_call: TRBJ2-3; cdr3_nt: TGCAGTGCCGAGACTAGGACTAGCACAGATACGCAGTATTTT; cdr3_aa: CSAETRTSTDTQYF
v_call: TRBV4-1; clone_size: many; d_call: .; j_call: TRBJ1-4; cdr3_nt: TGCGCCAGCAGCCGGGATGGGGCGGGGAATGAAAAACTGTTTTTT; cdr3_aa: CASSRDGAGNEKLFF